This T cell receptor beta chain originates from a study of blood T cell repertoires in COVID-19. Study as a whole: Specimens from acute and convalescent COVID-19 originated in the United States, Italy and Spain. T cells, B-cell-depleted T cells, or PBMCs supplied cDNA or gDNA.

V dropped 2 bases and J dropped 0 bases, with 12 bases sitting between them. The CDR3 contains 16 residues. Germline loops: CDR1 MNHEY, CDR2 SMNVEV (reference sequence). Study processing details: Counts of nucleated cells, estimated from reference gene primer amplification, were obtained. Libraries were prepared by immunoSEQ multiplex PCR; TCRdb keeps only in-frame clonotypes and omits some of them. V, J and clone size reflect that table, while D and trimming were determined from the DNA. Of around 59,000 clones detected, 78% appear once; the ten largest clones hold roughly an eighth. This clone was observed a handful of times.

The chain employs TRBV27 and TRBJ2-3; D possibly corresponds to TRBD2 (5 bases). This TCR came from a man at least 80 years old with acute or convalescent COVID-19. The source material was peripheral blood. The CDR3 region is CASSLTLATSTDTQYF. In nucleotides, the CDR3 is TGTGCCAGCAGTTTAACGCTAGCCACTAGCACAGATACGCAGTATTTT.